The clone carrying this TCR beta chain was counted only a few times. These data originate in a study of T-cell reconstitution after alpha-beta-depleted transplantation in children. This CDR3 is built from 17 residues. CDR1 is MNHNS, CDR2 SASEGT, per germline. Trimming removed 6 bases at V and 5 bases at J, with 26 bases between. Unique molecular identifiers were incorporated into the prepared TCRbeta library. TCRdb reprocessed the PCR reads via MiXCR and lists one record per CDR3 protein. The sample holds about 350,000 distinct CDR3 sequences; roughly 17% are singletons and the top ten take around 38%.

The material sequenced was PBMCs, mostly from graft donor cells, taken 360 days after TCRalphabeta/CD19-depleted stem cell transplant. The source of this sequence is a male patient between 2 and 15 years old who had a stem cell transplant for acute lymphoblastic leukemia, so the T cells may come from the graft donor. The genes are TRBV6-1 and TRBJ2-7, with D possibly matching TRBD2 (6 bases). The CDR3 loop is CASSRNLYRDWADEQYF. Here the CDR3 DNA reads TGTGCCAGCAGCCGAAACCTTTACCGGGACTGGGCTGACGAGCAGTACTTC.